This is a list of T cell receptor beta chains from one sample in a study of cytomegalovirus exposure and HLA in healthy donors. Sequenced by immunoSEQ multiplex PCR; TCRdb stores in-frame clones only, minus some. The sample lists 150,000 or so clones, 65% to 85% occurring once. Material: PBMCs. The receptors shown here come from a woman aged 50 to 65 in good health and CMV-seropositive. Both conserved end residues are part of each CDR3. Each record gives: V gene, CDR3 protein.

>TRBV7-9
CASSLEMHRFTEAFF
>TRBV2
CASAWRYSSYEQYF
>TRBV7-8
CASSLGRQGYEQYF
>TRBV25-1
CASSEMGGRGQETQYF
>TRBV6-1
CASSAAGTGGTDTQYF
>TRBV19
CASNPRRTGELFF
>TRBV19
CASSVGTDTQYF
>TRBV19
CASRSTGANEKLFF
>TRBV4-1
CASSQIVSSGNTIYF
>TRBV2
CASSDVLAGGDTQYF
>TRBV9
CASSPRLSGNTIYF
>TRBV7-9
CSSSSMGLAGENEQFF
>TRBV25-1
CASSDPAEGTGANVLTF
>TRBV21-1
CARKGARREAFF
>TRBV6-1
CASSEVPGGDTDTQYF
>TRBV4-1
CASSQDQGEFSPLHF
>TRBV27
CASSTTGYGYTF
>TRBV28
CASTPTRREQYF
>TRBV19
CASSFIAEETQYF
>TRBV10-2
CASSETPVTYEQYF
>TRBV6-6
CASGPTGELFF
>TRBV5-1
CASSFSGMNRETQYF
>TRBV28
CASSGGQPNTEAFF
>TRBV21-1
CARMRQGGGYTF
>TRBV27
CASSLMSRPYQPQHF
>TRBV7-2
CASSLGGRVSPYEQYF
>TRBV18
CASSPGTGVETQYF
>TRBV6-5
CASSPGEKRGAFF
>TRBV7-3
CASSLSSGGEQFF
>TRBV5-1
CASSPGPGQPQHF
>TRBV5-1
CASSVGQGAPGYTF
>TRBV5-5
CASSFEAGRFSGNTIYF
>TRBV19
CATAGGIRLGNGQFF
>TRBV7-9
CASSLVRGSSYEQYF
>TRBV6-6
CASNLSDRETQYF
>TRBV10-3
CAISEGASRVIETQYF
>TRBV7-2
CASSHSAGIKETQYF
>TRBV7-3
CASSLGPAGRWGTDTQYF
>TRBV6-5
CASIEQDRGGYTF
>TRBV7-9
CASSPTKGQGHGYTF
>TRBV30
CAWTLALGNTIYF
>TRBV7-3
CASSLGLLDNEQFF
>TRBV30
CAWDRRFSGNTIYF
>TRBV5-4
CASSIHTDTQYF
>TRBV11-3
CASSSTVSSYNEQFF
>TRBV7-9
CATTTGVGYTF
>TRBV6-1
CASRLAGGPHEQYF
>TRBV2
CASSGQGLNTEAFF
>TRBV6-1
CASSLGELFF
>TRBV7-2
CASSTLNRGPYEQYF
>TRBV9
CASSVGLETYEQYF
>TRBV9
CAGSVVSPGDTEAFF